Presented here are 4 T cell receptor beta chains from one specimen sequenced in a study of blood T cells in healthy people across ages. A J-beta primer mix and a sample-barcoded 5' primer were used in a second PCR of about 6 to 12 cycles. TCRdb passed the 5' RACE reads through MiXCR, listing each CDR3 protein once. The repertoire holds 850,000 to 1,300,000 distinct CDR3 sequences, with around 43% as singletons. The sequencing sample was made of blood. The receptors derive from a woman between 55 and 75 years old in good health.

The gene calls are TRBV6-5 and TRBJ2-6, with D uncertain. Deletions cut 10 bases from V and 0 bases from J, with 10 bases between. The CDR3 sequence is 14 residues long. Germline lookup yields CDR1 MNHEY and CDR2 SVGAGI. CDR3 coding DNA: TGTGCCACGATAGGAGCCTCTGGGGCCAACGTCCTGACTTTC. This codes for CATIGASGANVLTF.

V and J are TRBV4-1 and TRBJ1-6; weak D call: TRBD1 (6 bases). Germline V gene sequence: CDR1 MGHRA, CDR2 YSYEKL. V was cut by 3 bases and J by 14 bases, with 11 bases left in between. The CDR3 sequence is 12 residues long. CDR3 coding DNA: TGCGCCAGCAGCCATGAACAGGGAACCCTCCACTTT. It yields the protein CASSHEQGTLHF.

In regard to this clonotype: At one end the junction does not follow the germline gene, possibly because of a read error. The V call is TRBV20-1, the J call TRBJ2-7, with TRBD2 matching 11 bases. Germline CDR1 reads DFQATT; CDR2 reads SNEGSKA (reference sequence). The CDR3 sequence is 15 residues long. The CDR3 nucleotides read TGCGGTGCTTTCGGGACTAGCGGAAACTCCTACGAGCAGTACTTC. Protein sequence: CGAFGTSGNSYEQYF.

Comment on this clonotype: At one boundary the junction diverges from the germline segment, which might be a read error. The chain is built from TRBV11-2 and TRBJ1-1; maybe TRBD1 (6 bases). The germline gives CDR1 SGHAT, CDR2 FQNNGV. The CDR3 covers 17 residues. CDR3 sequence: CANSLWEGGRMNTEAFF. CDR3 coding DNA: TGTGCCAACAGCTTATGGGAGGGGGGCCGCATGAACACTGAAGCTTTCTTT.